These 2 T cell receptor beta chains were sequenced from one sample in a study of T cells in Graves' hyperthyroidism and ophthalmopathy. TCR beta CDR3 region amplification was performed from RNA transcripts. First-round RT-PCR with HTBI primers amplified the TCR CDR3 region. One entry per CDR3 protein, called by TCRdb with MiXCR from the multiplex PCR reads. The table includes a few hundred thousand distinct CDR3 sequences, 40% to 55% detected once. The sample was peripheral blood or thyroid tissue (not recorded which). The receptors shown here come from an adult woman with Graves' disease, either hyperthyroidism or ophthalmopathy (not recorded which).

This clonotype was seen ten or more times. The genes are TRBV9 and TRBJ2-5; D gene unclear. CDR3 length: 13 amino acids. The V end lost 0 bases, the J end lost 5 bases, and 8 bases lay between the germline ends. Germline CDR1 is SGDLS and CDR2 is YYNGEE. CDR3 in DNA: TGTGCCAGCAGCGTAGAGGGCTCGGAGACCCAGTACTTC. Translated: CASSVEGSETQYF.

The chain recombines TRBV11-2 with TRBJ2-7; 12 positions match TRBD2. The CDR3 sequence is 18 residues long. V dropped 4 bases and J dropped 5; count of bases not matched to a gene: 15. The germline CDR1 and CDR2 sequences are SGHAT and FQNNGV. CDR3 amino acids: CASSYRQGRLAGAHEQYF. CDR3 bases: TGTGCCAGCAGCTACCGACAGGGTCGACTAGCGGGAGCCCACGAGCAGTACTTC.